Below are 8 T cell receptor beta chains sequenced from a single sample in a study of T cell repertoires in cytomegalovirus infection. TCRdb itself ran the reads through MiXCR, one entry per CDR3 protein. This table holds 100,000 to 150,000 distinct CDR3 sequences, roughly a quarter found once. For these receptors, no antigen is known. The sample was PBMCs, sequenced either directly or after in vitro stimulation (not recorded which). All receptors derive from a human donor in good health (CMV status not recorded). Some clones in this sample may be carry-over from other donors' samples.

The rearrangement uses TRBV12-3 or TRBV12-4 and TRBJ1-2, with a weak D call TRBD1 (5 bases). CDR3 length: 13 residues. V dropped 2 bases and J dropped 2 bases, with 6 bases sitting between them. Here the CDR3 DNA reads TGTGCCAGCAGTTTATGGGGGAACTATGGCTACACCTTC. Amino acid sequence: CASSLWGNYGYTF.

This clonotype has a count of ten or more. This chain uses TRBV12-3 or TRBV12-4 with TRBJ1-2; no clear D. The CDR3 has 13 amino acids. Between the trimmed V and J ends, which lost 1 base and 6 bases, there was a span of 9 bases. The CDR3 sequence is CASSLVSGNGYTF. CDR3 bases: TGTGCCAGCAGTTTAGTAAGCGGGAATGGCTACACCTTC.

This chain's CDR3 is CASSPPRTMRETQYF. For the CDR3, the DNA is TGTGCCAGCAGCCCACCCCGGACGATGCGGGAGACCCAGTACTTC. The chain joins TRBV7-8 to TRBJ2-5; D ambiguous. V was shortened by 5 bases and J by 5 bases, with 18 bases between the two germline ends. The CDR3 runs 15 residues. From germline, CDR1 is SGHVS and CDR2 FQNEAQ.

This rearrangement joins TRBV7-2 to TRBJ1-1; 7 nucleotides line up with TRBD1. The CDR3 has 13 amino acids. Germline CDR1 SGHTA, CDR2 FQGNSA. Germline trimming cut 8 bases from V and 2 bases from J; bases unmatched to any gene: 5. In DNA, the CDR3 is TGTGCCAGCTGCCGGGACAGAAACACTGAAGCTTTCTTT. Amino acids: CASCRDRNTEAFF.

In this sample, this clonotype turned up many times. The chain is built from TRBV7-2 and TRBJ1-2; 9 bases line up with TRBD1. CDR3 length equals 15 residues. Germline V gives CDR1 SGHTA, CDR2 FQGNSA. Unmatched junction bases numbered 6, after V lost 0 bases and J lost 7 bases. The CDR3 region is CASSLATGGERGYTF. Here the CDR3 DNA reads TGTGCCAGCAGCTTAGCAACAGGGGGCGAACGTGGCTACACCTTC.

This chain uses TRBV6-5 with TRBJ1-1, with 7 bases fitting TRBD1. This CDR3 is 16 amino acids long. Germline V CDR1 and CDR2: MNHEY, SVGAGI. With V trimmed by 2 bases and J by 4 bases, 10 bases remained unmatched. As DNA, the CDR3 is TGTGCCAGCAGTTACCAAGTGGAGGGGGCGCGCACTGAAGCTTTCTTT. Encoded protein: CASSYQVEGARTEAFF.

The CDR3 nucleotides read TGTGCCAGCAGTTTAGCGAGTGGCGGGGGCTCGGGAAAACTGTTTTTT. Residues: CASSLASGGGSGKLFF. The chain links TRBV27 to TRBJ1-4; D is perhaps TRBD1 (6 bases). The CDR3 is 16 amino acids. Trimming removed 2 bases from V and 10 bases from J, with 20 bases in between. From germline, CDR1 is MNHEY and CDR2 SMNVEV (reference sequence). Complete variable domain (other parts from reference TRBV27 and TRBJ1-4): EAQVTQNPRYLITVTGKKLTVTCSQNMNHEYMSWYRQDPGLGLRQIYYSMNVEVTDKGDVPEGYKVSRKEKRNFPLILESPSPNQTSLYFCASSLASGGGSGKLFFGSGTQLSVL.

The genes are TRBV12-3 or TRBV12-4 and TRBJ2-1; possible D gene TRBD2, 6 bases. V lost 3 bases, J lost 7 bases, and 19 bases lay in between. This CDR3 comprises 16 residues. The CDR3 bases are TGTGCCAGCAGTTTTCCGGGAGAGGGCGTGTGGAATGAGCAGTTCTTC. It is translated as CASSFPGEGVWNEQFF.